A single sample gave rise to the 25 T cell receptor beta chains below, sequenced in a study of T cells after yellow fever vaccination. TCRdb recomputed calls from the 5' RACE reads with MiXCR, one row per CDR3 protein. The sample includes about 4,800 distinct CDR3 sequences, 7.6% of them seen just once. Sequencing was performed on PBMCs, either bulk or a sorted T-cell subset (CD4+, CD8+, memory, or dextramer-sorted; not recorded which), taken 15 days after the yellow fever booster vaccination. The receptor source for this set is a man younger than 45 who received the YFV17D yellow fever vaccine.

Sample share makes this clonotype medium-sized. The gene calls are TRBV10-3 and TRBJ2-7, with no clear D. Trimming pared 3 bases from V and 2 bases from J, leaving 8 bases between. The germline V gene encodes CDR1 ENHRY and CDR2 SYGVKD. This CDR3 has 13 residues. In nucleotides, the CDR3 is TGTGCCATCAGTGATGGGGTGGCCTACGAGCAGTACTTC. Translation: CAISDGVAYEQYF.

The chain uses TRBV4-2 and TRBJ1-6, with D uncertain. The CDR3 runs 16 residues. Trimming cost V 0 bases and J 7 bases, with 13 bases left between them. Germline values: CDR1 LGHNA, CDR2 YNFKEQ. The CDR3 spells CASSQEAGLGNSPLHF. Written as DNA, the CDR3 is TGTGCCAGCAGCCAAGAAGCTGGCCTCGGGAATTCACCCCTCCACTTT.

This clonotype was seen only a few times. J is TRBJ2-1 and V is TRBV2; 12 positions match TRBD2. With 11 bases clipped from V and 7 bases from J, the junction kept 18 bases outside the gene matches. This CDR3 contains 17 residues. The germline V gene has CDR1 SNHLY and CDR2 FYNNEI. The CDR3 DNA is TGTGCCTTCTGCTCTGGACGACTAGCGGGAGTAAGTAATGAGCAGTTCTTC. Amino acid sequence: CAFCSGRLAGVSNEQFF.

This clonotype is medium-sized (0.01 to 0.1%) by share. The gene calls are TRBV6-1 and TRBJ2-4, with D maybe TRBD2 (6 bases). Trimming removed 5 bases from V and 8 bases from J, with 16 bases in between. This CDR3 has 14 residues. The germline V gene encodes CDR1 MNHNS and CDR2 SASEGT. The CDR3 sequence is CASSLQGTRDIQYF. The CDR3 bases are TGTGCCAGCAGTCTTCAAGGGACTCGGGACATTCAGTACTTC.

By share of the sample, this clonotype is medium-sized (0.01 to 0.1%). The chain is built from TRBV5-1 and TRBJ2-3; D gene ambiguous. Germline V lookup: CDR1 SGHRS, CDR2 YFSETQ. The V end lost 0 bases, the J end lost 6 bases, and 5 bases lay between the germline ends. This CDR3 contains 12 residues. Written as DNA, the CDR3 is TGCGCCAGCAGCTTGGCCCAGGATACGCAGTATTTT. Amino acids: CASSLAQDTQYF.

This clonotype counts as medium-sized. The chain combines TRBV18 with TRBJ2-1, with 8 bases matching TRBD2. Germline V gives CDR1 KGHSH, CDR2 LQKENI. V was pared by 1 base and J by 0 bases, with 2 bases of the junction left unmatched. The CDR3 extends over 16 amino acids. CDR3 DNA: TGTGCCAGCTCACCACTAGCGGGAATCTCCTACAATGAGCAGTTCTTC. Amino acids: CASSPLAGISYNEQFF.

In its sample, this clonotype was seen many times. The chain uses TRBV7-2 and TRBJ2-1; possible D gene TRBD2, 5 bases. Looked up from germline, CDR1 is SGHTA and CDR2 is FQGNSA. V was shortened by 5 bases and J by 0 bases, with 11 bases between the two germline ends. CDR3 length equals 15 residues. CDR3: CASSLSVNSYNEQFF. The CDR3 DNA is TGTGCCAGCAGCCTTAGCGTTAACTCCTACAATGAGCAGTTCTTC.

This chain connects TRBV29-1 to TRBJ2-2; no clear D gene. Germline V gives CDR1 SQVTM, CDR2 ANQGSEA. The CDR3 consists of 13 residues. V shed 7 bases and J shed 6 bases, with 15 bases lying between them. CDR3 in DNA: TGCAGCGCTACCTTGATCCAGTCCGGGGAGCTGTTTTTT. This sequence encodes CSATLIQSGELFF.

This clonotype was detected ten times or more. The V gene is TRBV7-6, the J gene TRBJ2-1; possible D gene TRBD2, 6 bases. Germline V gene sequence: CDR1 SGHVS, CDR2 FNYEAQ. This CDR3 region has 15 residues. Trimming took off 1 base at V and 3 bases at J, with 10 bases between the two ends. For the CDR3, the DNA is TGTGCCAGCAGCTTAGGATTGGGGGGCTACAATGAGCAGTTCTTC. This translates into CASSLGLGGYNEQFF.

This clonotype has at least ten counts. The rearrangement links TRBV5-6 to TRBJ2-7; possible D gene TRBD2, 6 bases. CDR3 length: 15 residues. With 4 bases removed from V and 3 bases from J, the gap between germline ends came to 17 bases. The germline V gene encodes CDR1 SGHDT and CDR2 YYEEEE. CDR3 region: CASSRGTLGDYEQYF. As DNA, the CDR3 is TGTGCCAGCAGCCGGGGGACCCTTGGGGACTACGAGCAGTACTTC.

Judged by abundance, this clonotype is medium-sized. This rearrangement joins TRBV4-3 to TRBJ2-5, with TRBD1 matching 8 bases. J lost 2 bases, V lost 1 base, and 3 bases had no gene match. Germline CDR1 LGHNA, CDR2 YSLEER. The CDR3 has 15 residues. The CDR3 here is CASSQVWDRQETQYF. CDR3 DNA sequence: TGCGCCAGCAGCCAAGTTTGGGACAGGCAAGAGACCCAGTACTTC.

This clonotype is termed medium-sized. The chain uses TRBV12-3 or TRBV12-4 and TRBJ2-1; 9 positions match TRBD2. The CDR3 totals 14 residues. Losses at the gene ends were 6 bases for V and 4 bases for J; bases not matched to a gene: 4. The CDR3 loop is CASSSSGEYNEQFF. The DNA for the CDR3 is TGTGCCAGCAGCTCTAGCGGGGAGTACAATGAGCAGTTCTTC.

Ten or more counts support this clonotype. This chain connects TRBV7-2 to TRBJ2-7, with 9 bases fitting TRBD2. Germline V gene sequence: CDR1 SGHTA, CDR2 FQGNSA. The ends lost 5 bases at V and 5 bases at J; junction bases unmatched: 13. CDR3 size: 16 residues. The CDR3 is CASSGGRREGLDEQYF. CDR3 coding DNA: TGTGCCAGCAGCGGAGGCCGGCGGGAGGGCCTGGACGAGCAGTACTTC. Full variable domain (rest looked up from reference TRBV7-2 and TRBJ2-7): GAGVSQSPSNKVTEKGKDVELRCDPISGHTALYWYRQSLGQGLEFLIYFQGNSAPDKSGLPSDRFSAERTGGSVSTLTIQRTQQEDSAVYLCASSGGRREGLDEQYFGPGTRLTVT.

This clonotype was found many times. The CDR3, as DNA: TGTGCCAGCAGCTCGGGACTGAAAAATCAGCCCCAGCATTTT. It yields the protein CASSSGLKNQPQHF. The J gene is TRBJ1-5, the V gene TRBV7-2; possibly TRBD1 for D (5 bases). This CDR3 spans 14 amino acids. Germline loops: CDR1 SGHTA, CDR2 FQGNSA. V lost 4 bases to trimming and J lost 4 bases, with 11 bases between them.

This clonotype is medium-sized (0.01 to 0.1%). V is TRBV5-1 and J is TRBJ2-5; TRBD1 aligns across 8 bases. Trimming took 4 bases from V and 2 from J; bases not matched to a gene: 10. This CDR3 is 16 amino acids long. Looked up from germline, CDR1 is SGHRS and CDR2 is YFSETQ. CDR3 loop: CASSSRTGRVQETQYF. CDR3 bases: TGCGCCAGCAGCAGCCGGACAGGGCGGGTACAAGAGACCCAGTACTTC.

By share of the sample, this clonotype is medium-sized. Its ends do not fully match the called genes, so a read error is possible. This chain connects TRBV12-3 or TRBV12-4 to TRBJ2-1; TRBD2 matches 9 bases. There are 14 residues in the CDR3. The chain's CDR3 is CASSLAGVRNEQFF. The CDR3 bases are TGTGCCAGCAGCTTAGCGGGAGTGCGGAATGAGCAGTTCTTC.

By share of the sample, this clonotype is medium-sized. The chain couples TRBV20-1 to TRBJ1-5, with a weak D call TRBD1 (5 bases). CDR1 DFQATT and CDR2 SNEGSKA come from the germline V gene (reference sequence). V was trimmed by 4 bases and J by 0 bases, leaving 10 bases between them. This CDR3 contains 14 residues. CDR3 bases: TGCAGTGCTACCTTTGACAGTAGCAATCAGCCCCAGCATTTT. Its translation is CSATFDSSNQPQHF.

Judged by abundance, this clonotype is medium-sized. The rearrangement uses TRBV20-1 and TRBJ2-3; D is ambiguous. This CDR3 has 13 amino acids. Trimming pared 3 bases from V and 4 bases from J, leaving 11 bases between. CDR1 DFQATT and CDR2 SNEGSKA come from the germline V gene (reference sequence). In DNA, the CDR3 is TGCAGTGCTAGTGCCAGATACTCAGATACGCAGTATTTT. Amino acids: CSASARYSDTQYF.

This clonotype was detected ten times or more. V and J are TRBV7-2 and TRBJ2-7; TRBD2 aligns across 8 bases. CDR1 and CDR2 from the germline V gene are SGHTA and FQGNSA. CDR3 length: 15 amino acids. J gave up 4 bases and V 5 bases, and 10 bases lay outside the gene matches. The CDR3 DNA is TGTGCCAGCAGCCCCAGAGCGGGAGTGGAGTACGAGCAGTACTTC. It yields the protein CASSPRAGVEYEQYF.

By sample fraction, this clonotype is medium-sized. The V gene is TRBV7-3, the J gene TRBJ2-1; TRBD2 aligns across 10 bases. V trimming: 5 bases; J trimming: 0 bases; junction bases outside the gene matches: 4. The CDR3 is 16 residues long. Germline lookup yields CDR1 SGHTA and CDR2 FQGTGA. The CDR3 nucleotides are TGTGCCAGCAGCAGGACTAGCGGAGACTCCTACAATGAGCAGTTCTTC. Protein sequence: CASSRTSGDSYNEQFF.

By its share, this clonotype is medium-sized (0.01 to 0.1%). The J gene is TRBJ1-1, the V gene TRBV28, with no clear D. The CDR3 spans 12 residues. Germline CDR1 MDHEN, CDR2 SYDVKM. The CDR3 reads CGTRGGNTEAFF. For the CDR3, the DNA is TGTGGCACCCGGGGAGGGAACACTGAAGCTTTCTTT. The variable domain in full, completed from reference TRBV28 and TRBJ1-1, reads DVKVTQSSRYLVKRTGEKVFLECVQDMDHENMFWYRQDPGLGLRLIYFSYDVKMKEKGDIPEGYSVSREKKERFSLILESASTNQTSMYLCGTRGGNTEAFFGQGTRLTVV.

The chain uses TRBV7-9 and TRBJ2-5; 7 bases fit TRBD2. This CDR3 is 16 amino acids long. Germline V CDR1 and CDR2: SEHNR, FQNEAQ (reference sequence). V lost 0 bases, J lost 2 bases, and 6 bases stayed unmatched. The CDR3 loop is CASSLAGLAAQETQYF. The DNA for the CDR3 is TGTGCCAGCAGCTTAGCTGGGCTAGCGGCACAAGAGACCCAGTACTTC.

This clonotype is labeled medium-sized. This chain's CDR3 is CASSNRLGTQYF. The CDR3 DNA follows: TGTGCCAGCAGCAATCGGCTTGGAACGCAGTATTTT. The rearrangement links TRBV7-2 to TRBJ2-3; D is unclear. Germline CDR1 is SGHTA and CDR2 is FQGNSA. This CDR3 spans 12 amino acids. Trimming removed 5 bases at V and 9 bases at J, with 12 bases between.

By frequency in the sample, this clonotype is medium-sized. The chain is built from TRBV18 and TRBJ2-7, with TRBD1 identical over 7 bases. The CDR3 runs 14 residues. V was clipped by 2 bases and J by 5 bases; unmatched bases: 6. Germline V CDR1 and CDR2: KGHSH, LQKENI. CDR3 sequence: CASSPRAGGDEQYF. The CDR3 region has the DNA TGTGCCAGCTCACCAAGGGCAGGGGGAGACGAGCAGTACTTC. The full variable domain, its missing parts supplied by reference TRBV18 and TRBJ2-7, is NAGVMQNPRHLVRRRGQEARLRCSPMKGHSHVYWYRQLPEEGLKFMVYLQKENIIDESGMPKERFSAEFPKEGPSILRIQQVVRGDSAAYFCASSPRAGGDEQYFGPGTRLTVT.

This clonotype was seen more than once but under ten times. This chain links TRBV7-9 with TRBJ2-1; D is possibly TRBD1 or TRBD2 (6 bases each). Germline V gene lookup returns CDR1 SEHNR and CDR2 FQNEAQ (reference sequence). Deletions cut 5 bases from V and 8 bases from J, with 22 bases between. This CDR3 contains 16 residues. The CDR3 bases are TGTGCCAGCAGCATACCGGAACCTCGGAGGGGGGATGAGCAGTTCTTC. Translating gives CASSIPEPRRGDEQFF.